Ten or more counts support the clone carrying this T cell receptor beta chain. Its antigen is not identified. The missing CDR3 end, 3 residues past where the read stops, is filled in from the germline J gene. The sample comes from a study of T cell clonality in common variable immunodeficiency. Equal genomic DNA amounts from CVID and control samples were sequenced. Sequencing used immunoSEQ multiplex PCR; TCRdb keeps in-frame clones, though not all of them. The data show about 64,000 clones, with none appearing a single time. Study findings and constraints: Compared with healthy controls, CVID subjects showed increased TCRbeta clonality, mostly in about a third.

This CDR3 has 13 residues. Germline loops: CDR1 MNHNS, CDR2 SASEGT. Trimming removed 4 bases at V and 7 bases at J, with 10 bases between. The genes are TRBV6-1 and TRBJ1-4, with D maybe TRBD1 (6 bases). Sequencing was done on a sample of peripheral blood mononuclear cells. The TCR originated in a person aged 18 to 70 in good health. This chain's CDR3 is CASSVQGVEKLFF. CDR3 DNA (partial): TGTGCCAGCAGTGTACAGGGAGTTGAAAAA.